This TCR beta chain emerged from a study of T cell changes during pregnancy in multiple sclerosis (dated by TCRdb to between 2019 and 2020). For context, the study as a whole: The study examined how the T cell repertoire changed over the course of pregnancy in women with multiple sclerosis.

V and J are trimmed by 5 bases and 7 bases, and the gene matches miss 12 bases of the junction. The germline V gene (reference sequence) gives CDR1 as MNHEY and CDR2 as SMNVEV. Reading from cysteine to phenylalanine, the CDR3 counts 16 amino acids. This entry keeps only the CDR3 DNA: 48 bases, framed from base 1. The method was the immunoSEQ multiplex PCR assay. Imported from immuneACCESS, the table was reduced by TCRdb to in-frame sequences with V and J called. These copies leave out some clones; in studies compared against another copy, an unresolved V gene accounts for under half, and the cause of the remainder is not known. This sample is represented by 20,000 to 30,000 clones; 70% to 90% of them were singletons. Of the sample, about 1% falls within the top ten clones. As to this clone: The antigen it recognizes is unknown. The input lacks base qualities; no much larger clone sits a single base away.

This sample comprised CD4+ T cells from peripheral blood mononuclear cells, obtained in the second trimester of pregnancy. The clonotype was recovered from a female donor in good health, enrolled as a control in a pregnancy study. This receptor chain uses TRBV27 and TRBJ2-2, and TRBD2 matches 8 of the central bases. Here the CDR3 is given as CASSPAGGGPIGELFF. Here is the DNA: TGTGCCAGCAGTCCCGCCGGGGGGGGGCCGATCGGGGAGCTGTTTTTT.